The clone carrying this T cell receptor (beta chain) was counted between two and nine times. The data stem from a study of blood T cell repertoires in COVID-19. As for the study in general: Whether acute or convalescent, the COVID-19 samples came from the United States, Italy and Spain.

Only in-frame clones appear in the TCRdb table, and some are missing; sequencing was by immunoSEQ multiplex PCR. This table holds about 170,000 clones, approximately 84% found once. The V gene end was trimmed by 7 bases and the J gene end by 6 bases; junction bases not matched to a gene: 0. Germline loops: CDR1 SGHRS, CDR2 YFSETQ. This CDR3 spans 12 amino acids. The gene calls are TRBV5-1 and TRBJ2-1; 11 nucleotides agree with TRBD1. The sequence came from a human donor with acute or convalescent COVID-19. The donor label of this sample is uncertain. Material for sequencing was peripheral blood. The CDR3 DNA reads as TGCGCCAGCGGGACAGGGGGCAATGAGCAGTTCTTC. It is translated as CASGTGGNEQFF.